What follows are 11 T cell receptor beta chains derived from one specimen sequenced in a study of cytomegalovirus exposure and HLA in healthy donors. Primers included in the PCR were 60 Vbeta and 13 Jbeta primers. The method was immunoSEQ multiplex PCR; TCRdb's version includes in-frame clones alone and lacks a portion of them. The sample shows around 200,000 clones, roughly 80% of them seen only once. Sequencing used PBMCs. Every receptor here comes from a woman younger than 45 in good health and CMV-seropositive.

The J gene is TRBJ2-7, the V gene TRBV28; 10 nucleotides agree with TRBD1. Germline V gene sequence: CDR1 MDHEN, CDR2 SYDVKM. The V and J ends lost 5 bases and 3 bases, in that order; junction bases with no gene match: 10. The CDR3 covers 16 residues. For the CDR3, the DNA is TGTGCCAGCAGTCCTCACGGGACAGGGGCTTTCTACGAGCAGTACTTC. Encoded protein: CASSPHGTGAFYEQYF.

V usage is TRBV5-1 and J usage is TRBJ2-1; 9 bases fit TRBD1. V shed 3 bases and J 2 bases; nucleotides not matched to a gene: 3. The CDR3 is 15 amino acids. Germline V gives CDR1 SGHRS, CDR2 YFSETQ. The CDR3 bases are TGCGCCAGCAGCTCCGGACAGGGGCCCTACAATGAGCAGTTCTTC. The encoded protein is CASSSGQGPYNEQFF.

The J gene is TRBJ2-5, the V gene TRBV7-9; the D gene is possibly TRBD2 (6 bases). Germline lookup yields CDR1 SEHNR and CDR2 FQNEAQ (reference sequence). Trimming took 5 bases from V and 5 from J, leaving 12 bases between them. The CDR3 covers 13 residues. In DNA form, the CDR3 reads TGTGCCAGCAGCACTGGGACTCAGGAGACCCAGTACTTC. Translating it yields CASSTGTQETQYF.

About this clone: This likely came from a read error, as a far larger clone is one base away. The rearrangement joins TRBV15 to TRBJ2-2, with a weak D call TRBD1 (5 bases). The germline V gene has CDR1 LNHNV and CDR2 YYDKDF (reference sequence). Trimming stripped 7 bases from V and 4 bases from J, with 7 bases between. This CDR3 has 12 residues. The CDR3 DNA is TGTGCCACCAACCAGGGCACCGGGGAGCTGTTTTTT. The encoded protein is CATNQGTGELFF.

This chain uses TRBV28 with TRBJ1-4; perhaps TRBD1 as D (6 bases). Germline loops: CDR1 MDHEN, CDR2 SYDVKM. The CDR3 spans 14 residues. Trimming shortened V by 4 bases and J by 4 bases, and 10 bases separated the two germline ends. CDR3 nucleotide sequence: TGTGCCAGCAGTTCGACAGGCTTTAATGAAAAACTGTTTTTT. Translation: CASSSTGFNEKLFF.

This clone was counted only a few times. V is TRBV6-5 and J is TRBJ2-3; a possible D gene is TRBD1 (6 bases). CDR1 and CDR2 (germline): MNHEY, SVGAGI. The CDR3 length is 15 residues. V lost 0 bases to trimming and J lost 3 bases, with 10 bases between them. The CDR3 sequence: CASSYSIGGTDTQYF. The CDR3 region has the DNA TGTGCCAGCAGTTACTCGATAGGGGGTACAGATACGCAGTATTTT.

Here the CDR3 DNA reads TGTGCCAGCAGCTCACGGCCTGGACAGACCTACCGGGGCTACACCTTC. Translation gives CASSSRPGQTYRGYTF. The genes are TRBV11-2 and TRBJ1-2, with D possibly TRBD1 on 6 matching bases. Germline V gene sequence: CDR1 SGHAT, CDR2 FQNNGV. V lost 4 bases and J 8 bases, leaving 23 bases between the germline ends. This CDR3 is built from 16 residues.

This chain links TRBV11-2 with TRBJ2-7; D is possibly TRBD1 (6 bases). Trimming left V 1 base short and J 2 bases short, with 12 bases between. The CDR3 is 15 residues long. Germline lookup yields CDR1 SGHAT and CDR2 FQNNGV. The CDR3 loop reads CASSLVKDSPYEQYF. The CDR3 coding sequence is TGTGCCAGCAGCTTAGTAAAGGACAGTCCCTACGAGCAGTACTTC.

CDR3 nucleotide sequence: TGTGCCAGCAGCCCGGGGACTAGCGGGAGCCACGAGCAGTACTTC. Translation gives CASSPGTSGSHEQYF. This rearrangement joins TRBV5-4 to TRBJ2-7; 14 bases line up with TRBD2. CDR1 is SGHNT, CDR2 YYREEE, per germline (reference sequence). The CDR3 is 15 residues long. The trim removed 4 bases at V and 5 bases at J, leaving 5 bases unmatched.

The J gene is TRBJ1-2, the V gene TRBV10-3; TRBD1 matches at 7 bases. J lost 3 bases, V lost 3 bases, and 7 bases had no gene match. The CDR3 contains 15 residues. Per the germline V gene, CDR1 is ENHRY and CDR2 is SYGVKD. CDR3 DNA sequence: TGTGCCATCAGTGAAAGACAGGGTTGGGACTATGGCTACACCTTC. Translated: CAISERQGWDYGYTF.

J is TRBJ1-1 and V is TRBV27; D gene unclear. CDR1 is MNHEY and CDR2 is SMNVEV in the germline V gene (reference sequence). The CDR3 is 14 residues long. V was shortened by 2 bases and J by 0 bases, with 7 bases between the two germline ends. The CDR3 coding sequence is TGTGCCAGCAGTTTACGTATAATGAACACTGAAGCTTTCTTT. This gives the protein CASSLRIMNTEAFF.